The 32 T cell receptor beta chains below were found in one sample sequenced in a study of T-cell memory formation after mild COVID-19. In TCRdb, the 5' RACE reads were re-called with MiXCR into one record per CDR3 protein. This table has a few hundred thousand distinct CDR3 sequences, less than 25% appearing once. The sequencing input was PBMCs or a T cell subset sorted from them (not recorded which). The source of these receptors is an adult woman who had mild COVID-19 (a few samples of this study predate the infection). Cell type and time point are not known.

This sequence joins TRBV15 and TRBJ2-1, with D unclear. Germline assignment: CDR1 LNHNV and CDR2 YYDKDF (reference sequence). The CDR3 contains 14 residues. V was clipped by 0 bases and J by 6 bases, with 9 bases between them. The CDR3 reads CATSRDYSPNEQFF. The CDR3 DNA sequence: TGTGCCACCAGCAGAGATTACAGCCCCAATGAGCAGTTCTTC.

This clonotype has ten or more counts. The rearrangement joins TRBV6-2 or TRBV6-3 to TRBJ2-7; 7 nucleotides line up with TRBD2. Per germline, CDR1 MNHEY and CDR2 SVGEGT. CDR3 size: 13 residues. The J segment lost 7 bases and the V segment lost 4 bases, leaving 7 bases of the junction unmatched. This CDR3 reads CASSSTGGGEQYF. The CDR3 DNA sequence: TGTGCCAGCAGTTCTACGGGAGGAGGGGAGCAGTACTTC.

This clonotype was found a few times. The chain's CDR3 is CASSLSPAGGPGDTQYF. The CDR3 DNA sequence: TGTGCCAGCAGCTTAAGCCCAGCGGGAGGGCCGGGTGATACGCAGTATTTT. The chain combines TRBV7-2 with TRBJ2-3; 10 nucleotides match TRBD2. The CDR3 consists of 17 residues. Germline lookup yields CDR1 SGHTA and CDR2 FQGNSA. The V segment lost 2 bases and the J segment 6 bases; nucleotides outside the gene matches: 11.

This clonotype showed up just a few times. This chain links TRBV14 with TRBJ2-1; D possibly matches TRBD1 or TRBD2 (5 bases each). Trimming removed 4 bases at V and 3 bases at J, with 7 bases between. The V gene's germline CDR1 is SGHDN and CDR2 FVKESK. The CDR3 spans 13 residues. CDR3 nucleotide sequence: TGTGCCAGCAGCCGAGGGGTCTACAATGAGCAGTTCTTC. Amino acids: CASSRGVYNEQFF.

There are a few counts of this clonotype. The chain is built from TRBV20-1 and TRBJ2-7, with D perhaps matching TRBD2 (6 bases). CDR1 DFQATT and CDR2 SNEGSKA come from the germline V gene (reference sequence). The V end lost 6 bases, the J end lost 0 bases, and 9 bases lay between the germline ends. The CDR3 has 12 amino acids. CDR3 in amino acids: CSALDYSYEQYF. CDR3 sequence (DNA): TGCAGTGCCCTGGACTACTCCTACGAGCAGTACTTC.

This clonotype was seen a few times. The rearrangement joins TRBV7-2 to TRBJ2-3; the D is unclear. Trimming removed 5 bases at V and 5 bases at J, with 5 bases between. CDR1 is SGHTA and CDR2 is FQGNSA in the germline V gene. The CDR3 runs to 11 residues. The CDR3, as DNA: TGTGCCAGCAGCGACCAAGATACGCAGTATTTT. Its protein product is CASSDQDTQYF.

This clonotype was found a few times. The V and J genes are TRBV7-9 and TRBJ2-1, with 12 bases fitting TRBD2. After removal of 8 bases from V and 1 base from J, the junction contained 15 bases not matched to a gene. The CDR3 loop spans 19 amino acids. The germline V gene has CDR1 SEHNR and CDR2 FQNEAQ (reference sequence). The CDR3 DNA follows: TGTGCCAGCTCAGATGCCGGGACTAGCGGGTTCCATTCCTACAATGAGCAGTTCTTC. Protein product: CASSDAGTSGFHSYNEQFF. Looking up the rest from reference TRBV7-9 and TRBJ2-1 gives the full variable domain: DTGVSQNPRHKITKRGQNVTFRCDPISEHNRLYWYRQTLGQGPEFLTYFQNEAQLEKSRLLSDRFSAERPKGSFSTLEIQRTEQGDSAMYLCASSDAGTSGFHSYNEQFFGPGTRLTVL.

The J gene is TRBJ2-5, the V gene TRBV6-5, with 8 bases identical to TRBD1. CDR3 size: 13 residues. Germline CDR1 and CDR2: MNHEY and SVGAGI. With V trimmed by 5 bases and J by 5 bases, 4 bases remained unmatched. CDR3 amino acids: CASSVRGLETQYF. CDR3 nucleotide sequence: TGTGCCAGCAGTGTCAGGGGGCTGGAGACCCAGTACTTC.

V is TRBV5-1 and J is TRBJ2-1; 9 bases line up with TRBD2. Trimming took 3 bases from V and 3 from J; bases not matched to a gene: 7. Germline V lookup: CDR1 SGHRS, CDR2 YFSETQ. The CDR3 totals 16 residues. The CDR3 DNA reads TGCGCCAGCAGCTACCCTAGCGGGGAGGTCTACAATGAGCAGTTCTTC. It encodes CASSYPSGEVYNEQFF. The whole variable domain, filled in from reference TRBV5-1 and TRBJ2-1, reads KAGVTQTPRYLIKTRGQQVTLSCSPISGHRSVSWYQQTPGQGLQFLFEYFSETQRNKGNFPGRFSGRQFSNSRSEMNVSTLELGDSALYLCASSYPSGEVYNEQFFGPGTRLTVL.

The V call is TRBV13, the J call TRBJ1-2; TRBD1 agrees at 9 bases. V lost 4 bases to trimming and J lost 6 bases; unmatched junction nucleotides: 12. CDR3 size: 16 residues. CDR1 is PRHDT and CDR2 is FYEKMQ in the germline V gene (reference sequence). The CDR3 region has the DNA TGTGCCAGCAGCTCCACCCCGGGACAGGGAGGCGATGGCTACACCTTC. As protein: CASSSTPGQGGDGYTF. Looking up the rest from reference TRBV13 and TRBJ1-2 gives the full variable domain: AAGVIQSPRHLIKEKRETATLKCYPIPRHDTVYWYQQGPGQDPQFLISFYEKMQSDKGSIPDRFSAQQFSDYHSELNMSSLELGDSALYFCASSSTPGQGGDGYTFGSGTRLTVV.

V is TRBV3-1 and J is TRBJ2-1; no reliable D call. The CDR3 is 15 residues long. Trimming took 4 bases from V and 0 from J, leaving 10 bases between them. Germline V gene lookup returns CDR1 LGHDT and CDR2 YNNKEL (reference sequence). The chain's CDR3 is CASSLLSSSYNEQFF. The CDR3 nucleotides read TGTGCCAGCAGCCTCCTGAGCAGCTCCTACAATGAGCAGTTCTTC.

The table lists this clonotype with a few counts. CDR3 DNA sequence: TGTGCCAGCACTCAGGGACAGGGGGCGGGTGAGACCCAGTACTTC. Encoded protein: CASTQGQGAGETQYF. The chain joins TRBV12-3 or TRBV12-4 to TRBJ2-5; 12 nucleotides line up with TRBD1. J was trimmed by 5 bases and V by 7 bases; bases with no gene match: 8. The CDR3 spans 15 residues.

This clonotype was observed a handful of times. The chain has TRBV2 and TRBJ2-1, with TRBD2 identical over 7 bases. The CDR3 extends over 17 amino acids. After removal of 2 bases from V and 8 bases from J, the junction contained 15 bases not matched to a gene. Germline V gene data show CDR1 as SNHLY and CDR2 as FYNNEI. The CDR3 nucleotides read TGTGCCAGCAGTGAATCTTTGGGGGGGTCCCTTTTTGATGAGCAGTTCTTC. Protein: CASSESLGGSLFDEQFF.

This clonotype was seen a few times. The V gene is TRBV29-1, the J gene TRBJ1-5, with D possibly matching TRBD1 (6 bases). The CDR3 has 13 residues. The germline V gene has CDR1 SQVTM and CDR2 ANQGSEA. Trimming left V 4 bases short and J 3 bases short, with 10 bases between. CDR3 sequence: CSVAQGNNQPQHF. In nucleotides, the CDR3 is TGCAGCGTTGCACAGGGAAACAATCAGCCCCAGCATTTT.

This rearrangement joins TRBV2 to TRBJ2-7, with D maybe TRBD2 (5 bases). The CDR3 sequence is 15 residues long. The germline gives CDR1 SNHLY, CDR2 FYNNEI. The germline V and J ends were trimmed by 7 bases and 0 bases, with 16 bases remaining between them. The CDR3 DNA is TGTGCCAGCACTGCCGGAAGCGGACTCTCCTACGAGCAGTACTTC. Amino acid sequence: CASTAGSGLSYEQYF.

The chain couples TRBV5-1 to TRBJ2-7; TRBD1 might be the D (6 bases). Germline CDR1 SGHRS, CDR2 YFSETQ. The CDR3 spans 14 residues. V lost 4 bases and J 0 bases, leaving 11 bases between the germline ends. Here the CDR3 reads CASSDQGSSYEQYF. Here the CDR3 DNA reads TGCGCCAGCAGCGATCAGGGGAGCTCCTACGAGCAGTACTTC.

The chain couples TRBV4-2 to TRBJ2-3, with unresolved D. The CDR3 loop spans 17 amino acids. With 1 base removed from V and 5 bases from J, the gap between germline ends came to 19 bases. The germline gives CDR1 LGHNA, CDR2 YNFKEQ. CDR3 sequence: CASSQAPTVDSIDTQYF. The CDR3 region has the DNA TGTGCCAGCAGCCAAGCACCCACGGTAGACTCAATAGATACGCAGTATTTT.

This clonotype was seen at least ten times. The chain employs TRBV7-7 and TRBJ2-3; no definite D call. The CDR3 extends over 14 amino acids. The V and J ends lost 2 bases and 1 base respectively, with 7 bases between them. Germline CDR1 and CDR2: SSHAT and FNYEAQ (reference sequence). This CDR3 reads CASSLSPGTDTQYF. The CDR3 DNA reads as TGTGCCAGCAGCTTATCGCCTGGCACAGATACGCAGTATTTT.

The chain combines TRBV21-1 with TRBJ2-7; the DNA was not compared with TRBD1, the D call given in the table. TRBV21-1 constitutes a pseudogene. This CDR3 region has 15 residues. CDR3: CASSKGFGAGHEQYF. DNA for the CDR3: TGTGCCAGCAGCAAAGGGTTTGGGGCAGGGCACGAGCAGTACTTC.

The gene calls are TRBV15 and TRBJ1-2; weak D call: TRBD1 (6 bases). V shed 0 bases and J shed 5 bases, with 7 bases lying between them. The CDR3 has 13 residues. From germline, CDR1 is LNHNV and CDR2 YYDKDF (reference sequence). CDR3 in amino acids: CATSRDTGYGYTF. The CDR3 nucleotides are TGTGCCACCAGCAGAGATACAGGGTATGGCTACACCTTC.

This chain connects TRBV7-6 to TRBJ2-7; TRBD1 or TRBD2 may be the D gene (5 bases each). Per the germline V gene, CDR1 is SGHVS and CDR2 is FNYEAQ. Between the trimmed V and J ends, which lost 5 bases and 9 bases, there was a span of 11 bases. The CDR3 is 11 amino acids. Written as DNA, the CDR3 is TGTGCCAGCAGCCGAGGGGCAGCGCAGTACTTC. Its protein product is CASSRGAAQYF. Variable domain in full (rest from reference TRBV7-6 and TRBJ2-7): GAGVSQSPRYKVTKRGQDVALRCDPISGHVSLYWYRQALGQGPEFLTYFNYEAQQDKSGLPNDRFSAERPEGSISTLTIQRTEQRDSAMYRCASSRGAAQYFGPGTRLTVT.

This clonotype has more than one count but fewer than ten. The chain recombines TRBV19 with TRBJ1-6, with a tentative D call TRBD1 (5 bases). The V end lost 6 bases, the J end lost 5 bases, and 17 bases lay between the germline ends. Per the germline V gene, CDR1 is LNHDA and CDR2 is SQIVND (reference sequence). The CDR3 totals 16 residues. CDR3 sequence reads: CASRYFRDRDNSPLHF. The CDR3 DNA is TGTGCCAGTAGATATTTCCGGGACCGGGATAATTCACCCCTCCACTTT.

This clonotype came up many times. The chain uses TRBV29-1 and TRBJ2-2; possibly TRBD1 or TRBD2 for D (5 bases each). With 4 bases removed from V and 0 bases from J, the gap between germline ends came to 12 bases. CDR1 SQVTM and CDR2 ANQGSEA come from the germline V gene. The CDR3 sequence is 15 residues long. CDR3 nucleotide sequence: TGCAGCGTTGTGAGGGGCCCTACGAACACCGGGGAGCTGTTTTTT. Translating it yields CSVVRGPTNTGELFF.

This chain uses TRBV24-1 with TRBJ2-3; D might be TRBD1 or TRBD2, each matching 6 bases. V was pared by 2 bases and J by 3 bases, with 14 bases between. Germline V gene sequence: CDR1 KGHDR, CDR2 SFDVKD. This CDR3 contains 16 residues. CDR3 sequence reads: CATSDWGAGRTDTQYF. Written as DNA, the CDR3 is TGTGCCACCAGTGATTGGGGGGCAGGGAGGACAGATACGCAGTATTTT.

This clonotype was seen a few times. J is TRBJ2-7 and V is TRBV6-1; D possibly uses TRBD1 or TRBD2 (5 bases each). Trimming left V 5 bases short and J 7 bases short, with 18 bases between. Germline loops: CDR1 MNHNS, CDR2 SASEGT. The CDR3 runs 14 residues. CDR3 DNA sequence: TGTGCCAGCAGTCTAGTGCGTGGGACGGATGAGCAGTACTTC. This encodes CASSLVRGTDEQYF.

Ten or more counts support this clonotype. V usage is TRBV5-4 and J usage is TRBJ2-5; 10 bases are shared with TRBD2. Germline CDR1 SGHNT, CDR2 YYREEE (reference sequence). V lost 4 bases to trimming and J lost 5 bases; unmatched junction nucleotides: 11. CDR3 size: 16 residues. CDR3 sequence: CASSPPSGSVGETQYF. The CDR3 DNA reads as TGTGCCAGCAGCCCGCCTAGCGGGAGTGTAGGCGAGACCCAGTACTTC.

DNA for the CDR3: TGCGCCAGCAGCTTGGGGCAGGGGATGGAGCAGTACTTC. Amino acids: CASSLGQGMEQYF. This rearrangement joins TRBV5-1 to TRBJ2-7, with a weak D call TRBD1 (6 bases). V lost 0 bases, J lost 7 bases, and 11 bases lay in between. The CDR3 has 13 amino acids. CDR1 is SGHRS and CDR2 is YFSETQ in the germline V gene.

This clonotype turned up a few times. The CDR3 region has the DNA TGCGCCAGCAGTCTCGGACAGGGACTCTCCTACGAGCAGTACTTC. This encodes CASSLGQGLSYEQYF. The genes are TRBV4-3 and TRBJ2-7; 8 positions agree with TRBD1. The germline CDR1 and CDR2 sequences are LGHNA and YSLEER. This CDR3 is built from 15 residues. Trimming removed 6 bases from V and 0 bases from J; junction bases left unmatched: 7.

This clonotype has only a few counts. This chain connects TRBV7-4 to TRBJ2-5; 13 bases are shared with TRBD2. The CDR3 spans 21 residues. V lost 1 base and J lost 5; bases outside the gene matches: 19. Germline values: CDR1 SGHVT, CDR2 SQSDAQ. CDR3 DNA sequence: TGTGCCAGCAGCTTAGGCGGTTCGACGACTAGCGGGAGGCCCCCAGGGGAGACCCAGTACTTC. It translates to CASSLGGSTTSGRPPGETQYF.

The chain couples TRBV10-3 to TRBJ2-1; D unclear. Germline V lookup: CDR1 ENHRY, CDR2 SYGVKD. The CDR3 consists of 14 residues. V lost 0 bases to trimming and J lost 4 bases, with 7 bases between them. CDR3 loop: CAISESDVYNEQFF. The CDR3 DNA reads TGTGCCATCAGTGAGTCGGACGTATACAATGAGCAGTTCTTC.

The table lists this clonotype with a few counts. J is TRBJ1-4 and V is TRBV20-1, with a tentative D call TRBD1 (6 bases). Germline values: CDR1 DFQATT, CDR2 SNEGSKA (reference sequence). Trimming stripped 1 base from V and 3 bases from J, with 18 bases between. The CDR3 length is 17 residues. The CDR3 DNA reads TGCAGTGCTAGAGGGAGCGGGGGGCACACATCTAATGAAAAACTGTTTTTT. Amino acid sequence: CSARGSGGHTSNEKLFF.

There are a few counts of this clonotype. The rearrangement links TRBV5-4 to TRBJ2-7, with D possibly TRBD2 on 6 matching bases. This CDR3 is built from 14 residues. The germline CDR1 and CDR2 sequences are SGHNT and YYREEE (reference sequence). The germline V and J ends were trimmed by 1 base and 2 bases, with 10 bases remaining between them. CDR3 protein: CASSLPLAPYEQYF. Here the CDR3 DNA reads TGTGCCAGCAGCTTGCCGCTAGCGCCCTACGAGCAGTACTTC.